This TCR beta chain was retrieved from a study of OX40 agonist ivuxolimab in advanced cancers. Notes on the study in general: CD4+ T cells averaged fewer expanded clones than CD8+ T cells.

This CDR3 contains 17 residues. The germline V gene has CDR1 KGHSH and CDR2 LQKENI. Trimming stripped 0 bases from V and 0 bases from J, with 15 bases between. The sample holds a few counts of this clone. Its specificity is unknown. The method was immunoSEQ multiplex PCR; TCRdb's version includes in-frame clones alone and lacks a portion of them. The sample lists approximately 79,000 clones; around 83% were seen once. The rearrangement links TRBV18 to TRBJ2-7, with D possibly matching TRBD2 (6 bases). The TCR comes from an adult with an advanced solid tumor such as melanoma, head and neck, liver or kidney cancer. The material sequenced was CD4+ or CD8+ T cells sorted from blood, taken in a trial of the OX40 agonist ivuxolimab. The CDR3 spells CASSPPGASESSYEQYF. The CDR3 DNA is TGTGCCAGCTCACCACCAGGGGCTAGCGAGAGCTCCTACGAGCAGTACTTC.